The 7 T cell receptor beta chains in this list originate from one sample, sequenced in a study of blood T cell repertoires in COVID-19. Clones were sequenced by immunoSEQ multiplex PCR, and TCRdb holds only the in-frame ones, with some missing. The sample has approximately 300,000 clones, about 90% seen once. Sequencing input: PBMCs or T cells enriched from blood (not recorded which). These receptors were obtained from a woman aged 30 to 39 who had recovered from COVID-19.

The rearrangement links TRBV7-2 to TRBJ2-3; TRBD2 matches 7 bases. The CDR3 consists of 16 residues. From germline, CDR1 is SGHTA and CDR2 FQGNSA. With 4 bases clipped from V and 2 bases from J, the junction kept 9 bases outside the gene matches. The CDR3 region is CASSSPARGFTDTQYF. The CDR3 region has the DNA TGTGCCAGCAGCTCCCCGGCGCGGGGGTTCACAGATACGCAGTATTTT.

The chain is built from TRBV4-2 and TRBJ2-7; 11 bases match TRBD2. Unmatched junction bases numbered 4, after V lost 4 bases and J lost 2 bases. The CDR3 sequence is 15 residues long. Germline CDR1 LGHNA, CDR2 YNFKEQ. The CDR3 region is CASSPSLAGAYEQYF. CDR3 nucleotide sequence: TGTGCCAGCAGCCCCTCACTAGCGGGGGCCTACGAGCAGTACTTC.

The V call is TRBV4-2, the J call TRBJ2-7, with 9 positions matching TRBD2. Germline V gene sequence: CDR1 LGHNA, CDR2 YNFKEQ. V was pared by 1 base and J by 2 bases, with 9 bases of the junction left unmatched. CDR3 length: 17 residues. The CDR3 reads CASSQGGLAGRTYEQYF. For the CDR3, the DNA is TGTGCCAGCAGCCAAGGGGGGCTAGCGGGGCGAACCTACGAGCAGTACTTC.

V is TRBV12-3 or TRBV12-4 and J is TRBJ1-6, with unresolved D. The V gene lost 1 base and the J gene lost 5 bases, with 3 bases spanning the gap. This CDR3 is 13 amino acids long. DNA of the CDR3: TGTGCCAGCAGTTTAGTCGATAATTCACCCCTCCACTTT. Residues: CASSLVDNSPLHF.

The chain uses TRBV19 and TRBJ1-6; 7 positions match TRBD1. CDR3 size: 14 residues. Looked up from germline, CDR1 is LNHDA and CDR2 is SQIVND (reference sequence). V shed 6 bases, J shed 2 bases, and the junction held 1 base outside the gene matches. The CDR3 spells CASSGTAYNSPLHF. CDR3 bases: TGTGCCAGTAGCGGGACAGCCTATAATTCACCCCTCCACTTT.

The chain couples TRBV18 to TRBJ1-2, with D unresolved. CDR1 and CDR2 (germline): KGHSH, LQKENI. The V end was cut by 6 bases, the J end by 7 bases, with 15 bases between. The CDR3 contains 13 residues. CDR3 DNA sequence: TGTGCCAGCTCCCCTCTGCGGGTCGGTGGCTACACCTTC. It specifies CASSPLRVGGYTF.

The chain carries TRBV9 and TRBJ2-3; TRBD2 is a possible D gene (6 bases). This CDR3 has 15 amino acids. Germline CDR1 is SGDLS and CDR2 is YYNGEE. Trimming pared 5 bases from V and 3 bases from J, leaving 16 bases between. The CDR3 DNA sequence: TGTGCCAGCAGTCGTAGCGTCGGGGGAACAGATACGCAGTATTTT. It translates to CASSRSVGGTDTQYF.